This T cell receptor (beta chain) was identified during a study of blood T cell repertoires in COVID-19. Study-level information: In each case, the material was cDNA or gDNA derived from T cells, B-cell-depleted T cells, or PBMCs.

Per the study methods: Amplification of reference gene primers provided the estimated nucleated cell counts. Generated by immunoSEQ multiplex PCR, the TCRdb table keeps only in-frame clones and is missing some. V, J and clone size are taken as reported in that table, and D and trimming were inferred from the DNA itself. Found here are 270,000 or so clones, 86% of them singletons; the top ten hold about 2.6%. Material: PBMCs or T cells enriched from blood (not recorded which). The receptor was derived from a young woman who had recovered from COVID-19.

The CDR3 DNA sequence: TGTGCCATCAGTCCGGGACTAGCTTTGGATACGCAGTATTTT. Protein product: CAISPGLALDTQYF. V is TRBV10-3 and J is TRBJ2-3; 9 bases are shared with TRBD2. Per germline, CDR1 ENHRY and CDR2 SYGVKD. The CDR3 covers 14 residues. Trimming cost V 5 bases and J 6 bases; bases outside gene matches: 6.